This T cell receptor (beta chain) is from a study of T cells in women clearing cervical HPV infection. Sequenced by immunoSEQ multiplex PCR; TCRdb stores in-frame clones only, minus some. The sample totals 36,000 or so clones; its top ten clones hold around 3.9%. The CDR3 contains 16 residues. The ends were cut back, 4 bases at V and 0 bases at J, with 12 bases in the middle. CDR1 and CDR2 from the germline V gene are SGHTA and FQGTGA. On this clone: The read ends 3 residues early relative to the CDR3; the germline J gene fills the gap.

The TCR comes from a woman between 18 and 75 years old with a cervical HPV16 infection that either progressed to CIN3+ or cleared (not recorded which). The V call is TRBV7-3, the J call TRBJ2-2; D possibly corresponds to TRBD1 (6 bases). Sequencing used blood buffy coat. The DNA read from the CDR3 is TGTGCCAGCAGCTCGCCGGGACATACGAACACCGGGGAG. Its translation is CASSSPGHTNTGE. The complete CDR3 reads CASSSPGHTNTGELFF. The variable domain in full, completed from reference TRBV7-3 and TRBJ2-2, reads GAGVSQTPSNKVTEKGKYVELRCDPISGHTALYWYRQSLGQGPEFLIYFQGTGAADDSGLPNDRFFAVRPEGSVSTLKIQRTERGDSAVYLCASSSPGHTNTGELFFGEGSRLTVL.